Each of the 8 T cell receptor beta chains below was sequenced from the same sample in a study of shared clonotypes between healthy human individuals. Sequencing used immunoSEQ multiplex PCR; TCRdb keeps in-frame clones, though not all of them. The table includes 1.6 million or so clones, approximately 97% detected once. The specimen sequenced was naive CD4+ T cells sorted from blood. Subset reported: CD45RA+ positively selected. Every receptor here comes from a man younger than 45 in good health.

J is TRBJ2-3 and V is TRBV19, with D possibly called TRBD1 or TRBD2 (6 bases each). Trimming took 6 bases from V and 4 from J, leaving 14 bases between them. The CDR3 runs to 14 residues. The germline V gene encodes CDR1 LNHDA and CDR2 SQIVND (reference sequence). Here the CDR3 reads CASRDPGASDTQYF. The CDR3 DNA reads TGTGCCAGTAGGGACCCGGGGGCATCAGATACGCAGTATTTT.

V is TRBV5-4 and J is TRBJ2-1, with TRBD2 identical over 8 bases. The CDR3 consists of 14 residues. V was pared by 1 base and J by 14 bases, with 11 bases of the junction left unmatched. CDR1 and CDR2 from the germline V gene are SGHNT and YYREEE (reference sequence). CDR3 protein: CASSLNLAREGEFF. In DNA, the CDR3 is TGTGCCAGCAGCTTGAACCTAGCCCGGGAGGGGGAGTTCTTC.

This clone was recorded only once. This chain's CDR3 is CASSQDMGRVFTGELFF. Here the CDR3 DNA reads TGTGCCAGCAGCCAAGATATGGGCCGAGTCTTCACCGGGGAGCTGTTTTTT. The chain joins TRBV4-2 to TRBJ2-2, with D uncertain. V was clipped by 0 bases and J by 4 bases, with 15 bases between them. The CDR3 consists of 17 residues. Germline loops: CDR1 LGHNA, CDR2 YNFKEQ.

For the CDR3, the DNA is TGTGCCAGCAGGCCTTGGCCCCACAATGAGCAGTTCTTC. This translates into CASRPWPHNEQFF. The chain recombines TRBV7-2 with TRBJ2-1; D is unclear. V was clipped by 6 bases and J by 5 bases, with 11 bases between them. Germline V gene lookup returns CDR1 SGHTA and CDR2 FQGNSA. The length of the CDR3 is 13 residues.

This clone was detected once. The genes are TRBV7-9 and TRBJ2-5; TRBD1 agrees at 7 bases. Germline V CDR1 and CDR2: SEHNR, FQNEAQ (reference sequence). Trimming removed 3 bases from V and 3 bases from J; junction bases left unmatched: 1. CDR3 length equals 13 residues. The CDR3 nucleotides are TGTGCCAGCAGCTTTCAGGGGGAAGAGACCCAGTACTTC. It encodes CASSFQGEETQYF. Drawing the rest from reference TRBV7-9 and TRBJ2-5, the complete variable domain is DTGVSQNPRHKITKRGQNVTFRCDPISEHNRLYWYRQTLGQGPEFLTYFQNEAQLEKSRLLSDRFSAERPKGSFSTLEIQRTEQGDSAMYLCASSFQGEETQYFGPGTRLLVL.

The V and J genes are TRBV28 and TRBJ1-4; D remains ambiguous. The CDR3 has 15 amino acids. Germline CDR1 is MDHEN and CDR2 is SYDVKM. Trimming stripped 3 bases from V and 8 bases from J, with 16 bases between. The CDR3 protein is CASSFLGPQDEKLFF. CDR3 DNA sequence: TGTGCCAGCAGTTTCCTCGGGCCGCAAGACGAAAAACTGTTTTTT.

Comment on this clone: This specimen includes other DNA sequences encoding the same CDR3. The J gene is TRBJ1-4, the V gene TRBV27; unclear D gene. Germline values: CDR1 MNHEY, CDR2 SMNVEV (reference sequence). The CDR3 is 13 amino acids. V was shortened by 6 bases and J by 7 bases, with 12 bases between the two germline ends. The CDR3 loop reads CASSHRGGEKLFF. The CDR3 bases are TGTGCCAGCAGCCACCGGGGAGGTGAAAAACTGTTTTTT.

This chain links TRBV5-4 with TRBJ2-2, with D unclear. Trimming shortened V by 4 bases and J by 3 bases, and 7 bases separated the two germline ends. CDR3 length equals 13 residues. CDR1 is SGHNT and CDR2 is YYREEE in the germline V gene (reference sequence). CDR3 nucleotide sequence: TGTGCCAGCAGCGTGACGGACACCGGGGAGCTGTTTTTT. Amino acids: CASSVTDTGELFF. Supplemented by reference TRBV5-4 and TRBJ2-2, the full variable domain reads ETGVTQSPTHLIKTRGQQVTLRCSSQSGHNTVSWYQQALGQGPQFIFQYYREEENGRGNFPPRFSGLQFPNYSSELNVNALELDDSALYLCASSVTDTGELFFGEGSRLTVL.